This TCR beta chain was profiled in a study of blood T cell repertoires in COVID-19. Study in general: Both acute and convalescent COVID-19 samples were obtained from the United States, Italy and Spain. PBMCs, B-cell-depleted T cells, or T cells provided the cDNA or gDNA that made up the material.

There are 16 residues in the CDR3. In germline, CDR1 is SGHRS, CDR2 YFSETQ. V shed 0 bases and J 1 base; nucleotides not matched to a gene: 4. Original analysis: Cell counts per sample came from amplifying reference gene primers. Generated by immunoSEQ multiplex PCR, the TCRdb table keeps only in-frame clones and is missing some. The V and J calls and clone size are taken from that table; D and trimming were inferred from the DNA. This sample carries over 95,000 clones, roughly 84% of them seen once, and the ten largest clones take around 2%. The sample comprised peripheral blood. The gene calls are TRBV5-1 and TRBJ2-5, with 9 bases identical to TRBD1. This clonotype originated in an older man with active or convalescent COVID-19. The CDR3 bases are TGCGCCAGCAGCTTGGTCGGGACAGGGTTCCAAGAGACCCAGTACTTC. As protein: CASSLVGTGFQETQYF.